These 25 T cell receptor beta chains originate from one sample sequenced in a study of tumor-infiltrating lymphocytes in primary liver carcinoma. From about 0.5 ug of total RNA, TCR beta-specific cDNA was reverse-transcribed using a constant-region primer. Slightly modified ARM-PCR with three nested multiplex PCR rounds yielded TCR beta libraries. The first two PCR rounds used TRBV1-TRBV30 forward primers with a C-beta reverse primer, approximately 11 cycles each. TCRdb re-called the multiplex PCR reads through MiXCR, storing one row per CDR3 protein. The table has 90,000 to 150,000 distinct CDR3 sequences, roughly 70% seen once. Joint extraction of RNA and DNA used roughly 18-34 mg of bulk tissue that was unsorted. Material for sequencing was tumor-adjacent normal liver tissue. The source is a woman aged 60-70 years with primary liver carcinoma and hepatitis B virus infection.

This clonotype came up many times. The chain combines TRBV6-2 or TRBV6-3 with TRBJ2-4, with 7 bases matching TRBD1. Trimming at V came to 6 bases and at J to 6 bases, leaving 5 bases not matched to a gene. CDR3 size: 13 residues. Germline V gene data show CDR1 as MNHEY and CDR2 as SVGEGT. CDR3 region: CASRGQVLNIQYF. Written as DNA, the CDR3 is TGTGCCAGCAGAGGACAGGTGCTAAACATTCAGTACTTC.

This clonotype was found many times. The chain carries TRBV12-3 or TRBV12-4 and TRBJ2-2, with TRBD2 identical over 10 bases. The CDR3 loop spans 15 amino acids. V lost 7 bases and J lost 5; bases outside the gene matches: 7. CDR3 sequence: CASIHTSGETGELFF. DNA for the CDR3: TGTGCCAGCATTCACACTAGCGGGGAAACCGGGGAGCTGTTTTTT.

This clonotype has a handful of counts. The chain combines TRBV2 with TRBJ2-5; D gene unclear. V dropped 5 bases and J dropped 3 bases, with 7 bases sitting between them. This CDR3 region has 12 residues. CDR1 and CDR2 from the germline V gene are SNHLY and FYNNEI. The CDR3, as DNA: TGTGCCAGCAGTACAGTGGAAGAGACCCAGTACTTC. This codes for CASSTVEETQYF.

The chain carries TRBV6-1 and TRBJ2-1, with D perhaps TRBD1 (5 bases). Germline-derived CDR1 and CDR2 are MNHNS and SASEGT. The CDR3 runs to 17 residues. V gave up 0 bases and J gave up 8 bases, with 20 bases separating them. In nucleotides, the CDR3 is TGTGCCAGCAGTGAAGCGCGTGATGGCAGGGTAATCTATGAGCAGTTCTTC. Encoded protein: CASSEARDGRVIYEQFF.

As regards this clonotype: Since no conserved phenylalanine or tryptophan closes the CDR3, a read error is the likely cause. Here the CDR3 reads CASSLVPGYYEQYL. CDR3 nucleotide sequence: TGTGCCAGCAGCTTAGTTCCAGGGTACTATGAGCAGTACCTC. The chain carries TRBV11-2 and TRBJ2-7, with D possibly TRBD1 on 5 matching bases. With 1 base removed from V and 7 bases from J, the gap between germline ends came to 14 bases. This CDR3 has 14 residues. The germline CDR1 and CDR2 sequences are SGHAT and FQNNGV.

Concerning this clonotype itself: Likely a read error: the CDR3 ends without its conserved phenylalanine or tryptophan. J is TRBJ1-5 and V is TRBV28, with a possible D match to TRBD1 (6 bases). V lost 9 bases to trimming and J lost 6 bases, with 15 bases between them. Germline loops: CDR1 MDHEN, CDR2 SYDVKM. The CDR3 has 13 amino acids. The CDR3 spells CASTLGGFQPQHY. The CDR3, as DNA: TGTGCCAGTACCCTCGGGGGCTTTCAGCCCCAGCATTAT.

As concerns this clonotype: Germline is not matched at one junction end, which may reflect a read error. The J gene is TRBJ1-1, the V gene TRBV20-1; D is undetermined. This CDR3 contains 12 residues. Germline V gene sequence: CDR1 DFQATT, CDR2 SNEGSKA (reference sequence). The CDR3 DNA reads TGCAGTGCCGGAACCACGAACACTGAAGCTTCCTTT. It specifies CSAGTTNTEASF.

As for this clonotype: A junction boundary mismatches the germline segment, possibly from a read error. The chain recombines TRBV4-1 with TRBJ2-7; possibly TRBD1 or TRBD2 for D (5 bases each). CDR3 length: 15 residues. Germline values: CDR1 MGHRA, CDR2 YSYEKL. CDR3 region: CASNQQARGAYEQYF. The DNA of the CDR3 is TGCGCCAGCAACCAACAGGCACGGGGCGCATACGAGCAGTACTTC.

As to this clonotype: Likely a read error: the CDR3 ends without its conserved phenylalanine or tryptophan. It is unclear where the CDR3 begins or ends on the DNA, so no DNA is shown, and the CDR3 is as TCRdb lists it. V usage is TRBV11-3 and J usage is TRBJ2-2; the table's D call, TRBD2, has no DNA check behind it. The CDR3 has 17 amino acids, counting both end residues. Germline V gives CDR1 SGHNT, CDR2 YENEEA. Here the CDR3 reads CACNPNPILAGVGELCS.

This clonotype was counted between two and nine times. It may be a read error: a sequence one base away is much more abundant. The J gene is TRBJ1-1, the V gene TRBV10-1, with 7 nucleotides matching TRBD1. Losses at the gene ends were 5 bases for V and 0 bases for J; bases not matched to a gene: 9. Per the germline V gene, CDR1 is WNHNN and CDR2 is SYGVQD (reference sequence). The length of the CDR3 is 16 residues. The CDR3 coding sequence is TGCGCCAGCAGTTATAGGGGGCCGGGGATGAACACTGAAGCTTTCTTT. Translating gives CASSYRGPGMNTEAFF.

As for this clonotype: Compared with germline, one end of the junction differs, possibly owing to a read error. CDR3 nucleotides: TGTGCCAGCAATTACTCGGGGGGTTACGATGAGCAGTTCTTC. It is translated as CASNYSGGYDEQFF. This chain joins TRBV6-5 and TRBJ2-1; 7 nucleotides match TRBD2. Germline CDR1 is MNHEY and CDR2 is SVGAGI. The CDR3 runs to 14 residues.

This chain links TRBV29-1 with TRBJ2-7; TRBD2 matches at 14 bases. This CDR3 contains 16 residues. The V gene's germline CDR1 is SQVTM and CDR2 ANQGSEA. V dropped 4 bases and J dropped 7; count of bases not matched to a gene: 12. As DNA, the CDR3 is TGCAGCGTTGCGGGACTAGCGGGAGTGAGTGCCTGTGAGCAGTACTTC. Protein product: CSVAGLAGVSACEQYF.

As regards this clonotype: The junction departs from germline at one end; a sequencing error may be responsible. This sequence joins TRBV12-3 or TRBV12-4 and TRBJ1-5, with 8 bases lining up with TRBD1. The CDR3 loop spans 14 amino acids. In DNA form, the CDR3 reads TGTGCCAGCAGCCTTACAGGGGGTGATCAGTCCCAGCATTTT. This encodes CASSLTGGDQSQHF.

This clonotype has more than one count but fewer than ten. Just one base apart from a much larger clone, this may be a read error. The chain carries TRBV12-3 or TRBV12-4 and TRBJ1-1; a possible D gene is TRBD1 (5 bases). This CDR3 spans 13 amino acids. CDR3 coding DNA: TGTGTCAGCAAGTTAGGGGAAGGTGCTGAAGCTTTCTTT. The encoded protein is CVSKLGEGAEAFF.

A word on this clonotype: A junction end diverges from the germline sequence, so it may reflect a read error. This chain uses TRBV6-1 with TRBJ2-1; D perhaps matches TRBD1 (6 bases). CDR3 length: 14 residues. Germline loops: CDR1 MNHNS, CDR2 SASEGT. The CDR3 coding sequence is TGTGCCAGCAGGGGCAGGGGCTCCTACAAAGAGCAGTCCTTC. It yields the protein CASRGRGSYKEQSF.

The genes are TRBV12-5 and TRBJ1-6, with D unresolved. Germline assignment: CDR1 LGHNT and CDR2 FRNRAP. CDR3 length: 13 residues. Trimming pared 1 base from V and 14 bases from J, leaving 12 bases between. CDR3 nucleotide sequence: TGTGCTAGTGGTTTGGAACCCGATCCATCCCTCCACTTT. Translated: CASGLEPDPSLHF.

For this clonotype: Possible read error: a much larger clone is one base away. This sequence joins TRBV30 and TRBJ2-7; D unclear. Deletions cut 4 bases from V and 2 bases from J, with 9 bases between. Looked up from germline, CDR1 is GTSNPN and CDR2 is SVGIG (reference sequence). The CDR3 runs to 12 residues. CDR3 sequence: CAWNRRTYEQYF. The CDR3 nucleotides read TGTGCCTGGAATAGAAGGACCTACGAGCAGTACTTC.

By its share, this clonotype is medium-sized. This rearrangement joins TRBV11-2 to TRBJ2-3, with a possible D match to TRBD2 (6 bases). The CDR3 has 21 amino acids. Germline loops: CDR1 SGHAT, CDR2 FQNNGV. V was shortened by 2 bases and J by 3 bases, with 30 bases between the two germline ends. This chain's CDR3 is CASSLREVLKGTLSLTDTQYF. CDR3 bases: TGTGCCAGCAGCTTAAGGGAGGTATTGAAGGGAACGCTTTCTCTAACAGATACGCAGTATTTT.

For this clonotype: A much larger clonotype is one base distant, so this may be a read error. This sequence joins TRBV5-1 and TRBJ1-2; tentatively, D is TRBD1 (5 bases). The CDR3 has 13 amino acids. Germline CDR1 reads SGHRS; CDR2 reads YFSETQ. CDR3 in amino acids: CAGSWGGESGYTF. The CDR3 region has the DNA TGCGCCGGCAGCTGGGGCGGTGAGAGTGGCTACACCTTC.

The table lists this clonotype with a few counts. This chain uses TRBV15 with TRBJ1-2, with TRBD1 matching 12 bases. The length of the CDR3 is 17 residues. Germline V CDR1 and CDR2: LNHNV, YYDKDF (reference sequence). Losses at the gene ends were 2 bases for V and 4 bases for J; bases not matched to a gene: 8. In DNA form, the CDR3 reads TGTGCCACCAGCAGACGCGTGACGGGACAGGGGGCCTATGGCTACACCTTC. Its translation: CATSRRVTGQGAYGYTF.

The V and J genes are TRBV28 and TRBJ2-1; 9 positions match TRBD2. After removal of 5 bases from V and 8 bases from J, the junction contained 7 bases not matched to a gene. In germline, CDR1 is MDHEN, CDR2 SYDVKM. The CDR3 consists of 14 residues. The CDR3 DNA reads TGTGCCAGCAGTGTCCCCGGGACTAGCTATGAGCAGTTCTTC. Its protein product is CASSVPGTSYEQFF.

Note on this clonotype: Mismatch with germline at one junction end may stem from a read error. The V gene is TRBV6-5, the J gene TRBJ2-2, with TRBD2 matching 12 bases. The V gene's germline CDR1 is MNHEY and CDR2 SVGAGI. The CDR3 is made up of 17 amino acids. The DNA of the CDR3 is TGTGCCAGCAGTTATTCGGCGGGACTAGCGGGCACCAGGGAGCTGTTTTTT. Protein sequence: CASSYSAGLAGTRELFF.

The chain employs TRBV29-1 and TRBJ2-2, with D perhaps matching TRBD1 (6 bases). The CDR3 spans 13 residues. The V gene's germline CDR1 is SQVTM and CDR2 ANQGSEA. The V and J ends lost 3 bases and 9 bases respectively, with 14 bases between them. This chain's CDR3 is CSVDVPGARELFF. The CDR3 coding sequence is TGCAGCGTTGACGTCCCAGGGGCCAGGGAGCTGTTTTTT.

In regard to this clonotype: Being one base from a much bigger clone, this may be a read error. The gene calls are TRBV14 and TRBJ2-5; D unclear. CDR1 is SGHDN and CDR2 is FVKESK in the germline V gene. The CDR3 has 14 residues. V was trimmed by 3 bases and J by 1 base, leaving 9 bases between them. In DNA form, the CDR3 reads TGTGCCAGCAGCCATGTGGCTAGCCAAGAGACCCAGTACTTC. Protein sequence: CASSHVASQETQYF.

The chain employs TRBV10-3 and TRBJ1-2; no reliable D call. Germline assignment: CDR1 ENHRY and CDR2 SYGVKD. V was cut by 3 bases and J by 4 bases, with 12 bases left in between. CDR3 size: 14 residues. CDR3 in amino acids: CAISERADTYGYTF. The CDR3 nucleotides read TGTGCCATCAGTGAACGGGCGGATACCTATGGCTACACCTTC.